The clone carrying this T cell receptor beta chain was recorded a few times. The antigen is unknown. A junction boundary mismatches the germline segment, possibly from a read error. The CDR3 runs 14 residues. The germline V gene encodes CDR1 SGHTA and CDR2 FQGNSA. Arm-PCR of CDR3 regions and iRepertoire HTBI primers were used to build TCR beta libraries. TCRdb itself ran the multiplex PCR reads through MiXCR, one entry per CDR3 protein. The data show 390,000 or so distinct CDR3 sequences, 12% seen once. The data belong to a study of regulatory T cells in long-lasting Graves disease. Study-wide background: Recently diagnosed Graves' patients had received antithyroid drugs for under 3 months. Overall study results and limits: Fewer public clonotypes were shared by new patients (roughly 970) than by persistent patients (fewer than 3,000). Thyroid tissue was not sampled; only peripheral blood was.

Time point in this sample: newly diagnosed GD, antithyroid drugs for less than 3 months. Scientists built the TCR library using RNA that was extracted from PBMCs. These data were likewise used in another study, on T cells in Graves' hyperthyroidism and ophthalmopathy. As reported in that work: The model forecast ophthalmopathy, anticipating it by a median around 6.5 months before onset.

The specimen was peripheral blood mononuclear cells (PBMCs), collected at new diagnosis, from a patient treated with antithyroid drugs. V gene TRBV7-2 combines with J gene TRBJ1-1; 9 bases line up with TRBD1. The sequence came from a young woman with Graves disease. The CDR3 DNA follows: TGTGCCAGCAGTCCAGGACAGGGGAACACTGAAGCTGTCTTT. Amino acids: CASSPGQGNTEAVF.